This TCR beta chain was documented in a study of blood T cell repertoires in COVID-19. Study details: The origin of the acute and convalescent COVID-19 samples was the United States, Italy and Spain. PBMCs, B-cell-depleted T cells, or T cells provided the cDNA or gDNA that made up the material.

In the original analysis: Reference gene primers were amplified, and this amplification served to estimate nucleated cell counts. The method was immunoSEQ multiplex PCR; TCRdb's version includes in-frame clones alone and lacks a portion of them. The DNA gave D and trimming, while V, J and clone size come from that table. The profile shows roughly 30,000 clones, 75% to 90% of them singletons. The germline V gene has CDR1 MNHNS and CDR2 SASEGT. CDR3 size: 18 residues. V lost 4 bases to trimming and J lost 0 bases; unmatched junction nucleotides: 9. This receptor was taken from a man aged 65 to 85 with active COVID-19. The chain uses TRBV6-1 and TRBJ2-2; the match to TRBD1 covers 9 bases. Material: peripheral blood. The CDR3, as DNA: TGTGCCAGCAGTGTCGGGTTTGGACAGGGGTCGAACACCGGGGAGCTGTTTTTT. Protein: CASSVGFGQGSNTGELFF.